This TCR beta chain comes out of a study of blood T cell repertoires in COVID-19. About the research overall: Some COVID-19 samples were acute and others convalescent; all came from the United States, Italy and Spain. Nucleic acid was either cDNA or gDNA, and it came from T cells, B-cell-depleted T cells, or PBMCs.

Data came from immunoSEQ multiplex PCR; TCRdb stores just in-frame clones and leaves some out. The repertoire has about 380,000 clones, more than 75% of them found once; the top ten carry just under 3%. The V gene's germline CDR1 is MNHEY and CDR2 SVGAGI. The CDR3 contains 14 residues. V lost 3 bases to trimming and J lost 3 bases; unmatched junction nucleotides: 3. The sample taken for sequencing was PBMCs or T cells enriched from blood (not recorded which). This clonotype was obtained from a woman aged 25 to 39 who had recovered from COVID-19. The J gene is TRBJ2-7, the V gene TRBV6-5; TRBD1 aligns across 9 bases. CDR3: CASSYRDRDYEQYF. CDR3 nucleotide sequence: TGTGCCAGCAGTTATAGGGACAGGGACTACGAGCAGTACTTC.